This TCR beta chain is from a study of control samples from healthy donors and cancer patients. The method was immunoSEQ multiplex PCR; TCRdb's version includes in-frame clones alone and lacks a portion of them. Among about 110,000 clones listed, roughly 90% were seen once. In germline, CDR1 is SNHLY, CDR2 FYNNEI. Trimming at V came to 5 bases and at J to 5 bases, leaving 4 bases not matched to a gene. The CDR3 spans 14 residues. The TCR originated in a woman in her sixties with lung cancer. V gene TRBV2 combines with J gene TRBJ1-4; 8 positions agree with TRBD1. Sequenced material: PBMCs. CDR3 sequence reads: CASSQDRANEKLFF. CDR3 nucleotides: TGTGCCAGCAGTCAGGACAGGGCAAATGAAAAACTGTTTTTT.